This T cell receptor (beta chain) was sequenced during a study of blood T cell repertoires in COVID-19. Germline values: CDR1 SGHAT, CDR2 FQNNGV. CDR3 length equals 16 residues. With 3 bases removed from V and 5 bases from J, the gap between germline ends came to 14 bases. The authors' processing: Counts of nucleated cells, estimated from reference gene primer amplification, were obtained. Repertoires were generated with immunoSEQ multiplex PCR, while TCRdb's copy carries only in-frame clones and drops some. The V and J calls and clone size are taken from that table; D and trimming were inferred from the DNA. The data contain around 260,000 clones, 88% of them singletons.

This receptor was obtained from a man in his fifties or sixties who had recovered from COVID-19. What was sequenced was peripheral blood. V usage is TRBV11-2 and J usage is TRBJ1-6; D is unclear. This CDR3 reads CASSLGRGQNNSPLHF. Written as DNA, the CDR3 is TGTGCCAGCAGCTTGGGCCGTGGGCAGAATAATTCACCCCTCCACTTT. Supplemented by reference TRBV11-2 and TRBJ1-6, the full variable domain reads EAGVAQSPRYKIIEKRQSVAFWCNPISGHATLYWYQQILGQGPKLLIQFQNNGVVDDSQLPKDRFSAERLKGVDSTLKIQPAKLEDSAVYLCASSLGRGQNNSPLHFGNGTRLTVT.